This TCR beta chain is drawn from a study of cytomegalovirus exposure and HLA in healthy donors. A multiplex PCR was run with 60 Vbeta primers and 13 Jbeta primers. Assay: immunoSEQ multiplex PCR; the TCRdb copy retains only in-frame clones and omits some. The sample holds approximately 110,000 clones. Healthy bone marrow donors made up the cohort. J lost 2 bases, V lost 4 bases, and 8 bases had no gene match. The CDR3 totals 15 residues. CDR1 SGHNT and CDR2 YYREEE come from the germline V gene (reference sequence). The sequence came from a man in his thirties or forties in good health and CMV-seronegative. This chain connects TRBV5-4 to TRBJ2-7; 8 nucleotides match TRBD1. Specimen: PBMCs. As DNA, the CDR3 is TGTGCCAGCAGCACAGACAGGGGACTCCCCTACGAGCAGTACTTC. Its translation: CASSTDRGLPYEQYF.